This T cell receptor beta chain is drawn from a study of T cells after somatic rescue of genetic block. This CDR3 spans 15 amino acids. CDR1 and CDR2 (germline): LNHNV, YYDKDF (reference sequence). V was shortened by 1 base and J by 3 bases, with 12 bases between the two germline ends. The data were produced by immunoSEQ multiplex PCR, yet TCRdb's version contains in-frame clones alone and is incomplete. The repertoire holds some 70,000 clones, with roughly 91% as singletons. This TCR was recovered from a man between 25 and 39 years old. J is TRBJ1-1 and V is TRBV15; D possibly corresponds to TRBD1 (5 bases). The sequenced sample was peripheral blood mononuclear cells (PBMCs). CDR3 region: CATSRVGPRYTEAFF. The CDR3 DNA is TGTGCCACCAGCAGAGTGGGGCCACGGTACACTGAAGCTTTCTTT.